Reported below is one TCR beta chain. No antigen is known for it. The data are from a study of identical twins. Study-wide findings and caveats: Zero-insertion results could be subject to partial confounding by invariant MAIT and iNKT cells. Cross-sectional statistics underpinned the conclusions; the same donors were not followed.

The germline V gene encodes CDR1 SGDLS and CDR2 YYNGEE. The CDR3 consists of 17 residues. V shed 2 bases and J 5 bases; nucleotides not matched to a gene: 12. A universal primer site was created by template switching, with the cDNA bearing unique molecular identifiers. A single record per CDR3 protein comes from TCRdb applying MiXCR to the 5' RACE reads. The profile covers 500,000 to 550,000 distinct CDR3 sequences, with more than 20% appearing a single time and roughly 0.5% taken by the ten largest. This same sample was also taken into another study, of yellow fever vaccine responses in identical twins. That paper states: A vaccine T cell response that seemed partly convergent and partly personalized was reported in twins.

The sequence came from a woman younger than 30 in good health. The chain carries TRBV9 and TRBJ2-3; TRBD2 matches 9 bases. The sequenced sample consisted of CD4+ T cells sorted from blood. DNA for the CDR3: TGTGCCAGCAGCGTTCATGTGGATAGCGGGAGTGGAGATACGCAGTATTTT. Amino acid sequence: CASSVHVDSGSGDTQYF. The full variable domain, rest sourced from reference TRBV9 and TRBJ2-3, is DSGVTQTPKHLITATGQRVTLRCSPRSGDLSVYWYQQSLDQGLQFLIQYYNGEERAKGNILERFSAQQFPDLHSELNLSSLELGDSALYFCASSVHVDSGSGDTQYFGPGTRLTVL.